Listed below are T cell receptor beta chains from one sample, sequenced in a study of blood T cell repertoires in COVID-19. The table came from immunoSEQ multiplex PCR; TCRdb's copy has only in-frame clones and leaves some out. The data show about 220,000 clones, 90% seen once. The sequenced material came from PBMCs or T cells enriched from blood (not recorded which). Source of these receptors: a man aged 30 to 45 who had been exposed to COVID-19. Both conserved end residues are part of each CDR3. The D gene is left open where the match is weak. Clone size appears in some rows only: once, few, many, or a class for an expanded clone.

abundance	v_gene	d_gene	j_gene	CDR3aa	CDR3nt
.	TRBV3-1/TRBV3-2	.	TRBJ1-5	CASSPRGGADQPQHF	TGTGCCAGCAGCCCCCGTGGGGGGGCGGATCAGCCCCAGCATTTT
.	TRBV6-5	.	TRBJ2-7	CASRPLFAGSYEQYF	TGTGCCAGCAGACCCTTATTCGCGGGCTCCTACGAGCAGTACTTC
.	TRBV10-3	TRBD1	TRBJ1-3	CAISRQGVGSGNTIYF	TGTGCCATCAGTAGACAGGGAGTCGGCTCTGGAAACACCATATATTTT
.	TRBV4-1	TRBD1	TRBJ2-3	CASSQDPYGTGFSDTQYF	TGCGCCAGCAGCCAAGATCCCTACGGGACAGGGTTTAGTGATACGCAGTATTTT
.	TRBV3-1/TRBV3-2	.	TRBJ2-5	CASSQDPQGRETQYF	TGTGCCAGCAGCCAAGATCCCCAGGGCAGGGAGACCCAGTACTTC
.	TRBV9	TRBD1	TRBJ2-2	CASSDRGALNTGELFF	TGTGCCAGCAGCGACAGGGGGGCCCTGAACACCGGGGAGCTGTTTTTT
.	TRBV7-2	TRBD1	TRBJ2-2	CASSSRGRTGELFF	TGTGCCAGCAGTTCTAGGGGGCGCACCGGGGAGCTGTTTTTT
once	TRBV6-2/TRBV6-3	.	TRBJ2-1	CASSNSPATVYFNEQFF	TGTGCCAGCAGCAACTCCCCCGCGACAGTCTATTTCAATGAGCAGTTCTTC
.	TRBV30	TRBD1	TRBJ1-2	CAWSTGQDYGYTF	TGTGCCTGGAGTACGGGACAGGACTATGGCTACACCTTC
.	TRBV6-6	TRBD1	TRBJ1-1	CASSPGQGLGTEAFF	TGTGCCAGCAGCCCTGGACAGGGGTTGGGAACTGAAGCTTTCTTT
.	TRBV6-5	.	TRBJ2-7	CASSYKPGRLYEQYF	TGTGCCAGCAGTTACAAGCCAGGGAGGCTCTACGAGCAGTACTTC
.	TRBV7-9	TRBD1	TRBJ1-2	CASSTRTGSLYYGYTF	TGTGCCAGCAGCACTAGGACAGGGAGCCTCTACTATGGCTACACCTTC
.	TRBV10-3	.	TRBJ1-3	CALAGGSPSGNTIYF	TGTGCCCTCGCGGGGGGGAGCCCCTCTGGAAACACCATATATTTT
.	TRBV11-2	.	TRBJ1-4	CASSPLAGNREKLFF	TGTGCCAGCAGCCCATTAGCGGGAAATAGGGAAAAACTGTTTTTT
.	TRBV5-6	.	TRBJ2-2	CASTPGPLTRELFF	TGTGCCAGCACCCCGGGTCCCTTGACCCGGGAGCTGTTTTTT
.	TRBV6-2/TRBV6-3	TRBD1	TRBJ2-1	CASSGQGARQFF	TGTGCCAGCAGTGGACAGGGGGCGCGGCAGTTCTTC
.	TRBV9	TRBD1	TRBJ2-7	CASSVSRDRNYEQYF	TGTGCCAGCAGCGTCTCCCGGGACAGAAACTACGAGCAGTACTTC
.	TRBV3-1/TRBV3-2	.	TRBJ2-7	CASSQGLAFEQYF	TGTGCCAGCAGCCAAGGCTTAGCTTTCGAGCAGTACTTC
.	TRBV16	TRBD1	TRBJ1-5	CASSKKGDSYSNQPQHF	TGTGCCAGCAGCAAAAAGGGGGACAGCTATAGCAATCAGCCCCAGCATTTT
.	TRBV21-1	.	TRBJ1-1	CASSTWERTGTGEPPDTEAFF	TGTGCCAGCAGCACGTGGGAACGCACCGGGACAGGGGAGCCCCCTGACACTGAAGCTTTCTTT
.	TRBV10-3	.	TRBJ2-7	CAISDRQSRQYF	TGTGCCATCAGTGACCGACAATCCAGGCAGTACTTC
.	TRBV7-9	TRBD2	TRBJ2-5	CASSLSGGGREETQYF	TGTGCCAGCAGCTTATCCGGCGGGGGACGGGAAGAGACCCAGTACTTC
.	TRBV5-5	TRBD2	TRBJ2-7	CASSFGTRPYEQYF	TGTGCCAGCAGCTTCGGGACTAGACCCTACGAGCAGTACTTC
.	TRBV3-1/TRBV3-2	.	TRBJ2-3	CASSQGGNLADTQYF	TGTGCCAGCAGCCAGGGGGGAAACCTCGCAGATACGCAGTATTTT
once	TRBV6-5	TRBD1	TRBJ2-2	CASSNDRDTGELFF	TGTGCCAGCAGTAACGACAGGGACACCGGGGAGCTGTTTTTT
.	TRBV2	.	TRBJ2-1	CASRDPGQHNEQFF	TGTGCCAGCAGGGACCCTGGACAGCACAATGAGCAGTTCTTC
.	TRBV5-1	TRBD1	TRBJ1-4	CASSLGPEGANEKLFF	TGCGCCAGCAGCTTGGGGCCAGAGGGGGCGAATGAAAAACTGTTTTTT
.	TRBV11-2	.	TRBJ1-1	CASSTTEGTEAFF	TGTGCCAGCTCCACGACCGAGGGCACTGAAGCTTTCTTT
.	TRBV14	TRBD2	TRBJ2-1	CASSHLGGGAPYNEQFF	TGTGCCAGCAGCCATCTCGGCGGGGGGGCCCCCTACAATGAGCAGTTCTTC
.	TRBV9	.	TRBJ1-6	CASSVTVTNSPLHF	TGTGCCAGCAGCGTAACAGTGACTAATTCACCCCTCCACTTT